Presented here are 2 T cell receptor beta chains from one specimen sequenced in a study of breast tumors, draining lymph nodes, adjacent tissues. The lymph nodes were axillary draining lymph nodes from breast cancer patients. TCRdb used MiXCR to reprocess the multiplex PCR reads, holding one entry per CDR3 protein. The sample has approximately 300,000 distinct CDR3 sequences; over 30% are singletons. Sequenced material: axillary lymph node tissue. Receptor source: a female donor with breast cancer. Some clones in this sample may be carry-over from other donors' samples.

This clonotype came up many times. CDR3 sequence: CASSLVRGGKYEQYF. The DNA for the CDR3 is TGTGCCAGCAGCTTAGTACGTGGGGGGAAGTACGAGCAGTACTTC. The chain is built from TRBV7-2 and TRBJ2-7, with a possible D match to TRBD2 (6 bases). The CDR3 loop spans 15 amino acids. V gave up 1 base and J gave up 4 bases, with 14 bases separating them. Germline CDR1 SGHTA, CDR2 FQGNSA.

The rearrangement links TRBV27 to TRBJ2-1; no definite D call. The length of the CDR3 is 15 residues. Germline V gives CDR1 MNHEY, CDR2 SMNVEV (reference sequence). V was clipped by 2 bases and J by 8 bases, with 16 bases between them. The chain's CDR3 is CASSLGIRIGYEQFF. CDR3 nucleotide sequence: TGTGCCAGCAGTTTAGGGATCAGAATAGGCTATGAGCAGTTCTTC.